A single sample gave rise to the 32 T cell receptor beta chains below, sequenced in a study of cytomegalovirus exposure and HLA in healthy donors. Amplification used 60 Vbeta primers and 13 Jbeta primers. The protocol was immunoSEQ multiplex PCR, while the TCRdb copy is restricted to in-frame clones and leaves out a portion. The data show 150,000 to 200,000 clones, about 73% seen once. Sequenced: PBMCs. The receptors derive from a woman aged 40-49 years in good health and CMV-seronegative.

The J gene is TRBJ1-2, the V gene TRBV28, with 8 positions matching TRBD1. Germline CDR1 is MDHEN and CDR2 is SYDVKM. This CDR3 is built from 16 residues. After removal of 2 bases from V and 4 bases from J, the junction contained 9 bases not matched to a gene. This CDR3 reads CASSLQQGAKSYGYTF. CDR3 in DNA: TGTGCCAGCAGTTTACAGCAGGGGGCGAAGTCCTATGGCTACACCTTC.

The J gene is TRBJ1-1, the V gene TRBV7-9; no clear D gene. The CDR3 covers 14 residues. CDR1 SEHNR and CDR2 FQNEAQ come from the germline V gene (reference sequence). Trimming took 6 bases from V and 0 from J, leaving 11 bases between them. This CDR3 reads CASSPRELNTEAFF. In nucleotides, the CDR3 is TGTGCCAGCAGTCCACGGGAATTGAACACTGAAGCTTTCTTT.

The V call is TRBV11-2, the J call TRBJ2-7; 10 positions agree with TRBD1. This CDR3 spans 14 amino acids. Germline-derived CDR1 and CDR2 are SGHAT and FQNNGV. The trim removed 8 bases at V and 3 bases at J, leaving 7 bases unmatched. CDR3 sequence reads: CASRLRTGGYEQYF. As DNA, the CDR3 is TGTGCCAGCCGACTTAGGACAGGGGGCTACGAGCAGTACTTC. The full variable domain, with the rest looked up from reference TRBV11-2 and TRBJ2-7, is EAGVAQSPRYKIIEKRQSVAFWCNPISGHATLYWYQQILGQGPKLLIQFQNNGVVDDSQLPKDRFSAERLKGVDSTLKIQPAKLEDSAVYLCASRLRTGGYEQYFGPGTRLTVT.

The count of this clone is one. The rearrangement uses TRBV28 and TRBJ2-7, with D possibly being TRBD1 (6 bases). Germline V gene data show CDR1 as MDHEN and CDR2 as SYDVKM. The V gene lost 7 bases and the J gene lost 3 bases, with 13 bases spanning the gap. The CDR3 runs to 13 residues. In DNA, the CDR3 is TGTGCCAGCACTCCGGGACACCTCTACGAGCAGTACTTC. This codes for CASTPGHLYEQYF. The whole variable domain, filled in from reference TRBV28 and TRBJ2-7, reads DVKVTQSSRYLVKRTGEKVFLECVQDMDHENMFWYRQDPGLGLRLIYFSYDVKMKEKGDIPEGYSVSREKKERFSLILESASTNQTSMYLCASTPGHLYEQYFGPGTRLTVT.

This rearrangement joins TRBV28 to TRBJ1-5, with 8 nucleotides matching TRBD1. Looked up from germline, CDR1 is MDHEN and CDR2 is SYDVKM. This CDR3 comprises 12 residues. Trimming took 6 bases from V and 10 from J; bases not matched to a gene: 5. The DNA for the CDR3 is TGTGCCAGCAGCTCAGGGGGCATTCCCCAGCATTTT. Translation gives CASSSGGIPQHF.

This chain connects TRBV19 to TRBJ2-7; perhaps TRBD2 as D (5 bases). CDR1 is LNHDA, CDR2 SQIVND, per germline (reference sequence). With 6 bases removed from V and 4 bases from J, the gap between germline ends came to 16 bases. This CDR3 contains 14 residues. The CDR3 reads CASSPGGSFYEQYF. The DNA for the CDR3 is TGTGCCAGTAGCCCAGGAGGTTCATTTTACGAGCAGTACTTC. The full variable domain, completed using reference TRBV19 and TRBJ2-7, is DGGITQSPKYLFRKEGQNVTLSCEQNLNHDAMYWYRQDPGQGLRLIYYSQIVNDFQKGDIAEGYSVSREKKESFPLTVTSAQKNPTAFYLCASSPGGSFYEQYFGPGTRLTVT.

V usage is TRBV6-5 and J usage is TRBJ1-1; D remains unclear. The germline CDR1 and CDR2 sequences are MNHEY and SVGAGI. This CDR3 spans 12 amino acids. The V end was cut by 6 bases, the J end by 11 bases, with 16 bases between. The CDR3 sequence: CASRLSEGKAFF. In DNA form, the CDR3 reads TGTGCCAGCAGACTAAGCGAGGGTAAGGCTTTCTTT.

The rearrangement joins TRBV18 to TRBJ2-7; 7 bases match TRBD1. V gave up 2 bases and J gave up 6 bases; unmatched junction bases: 4. The CDR3 contains 13 residues. CDR1 and CDR2 from the germline V gene are KGHSH and LQKENI. As DNA, the CDR3 is TGTGCCAGCTCACCAGGGACAGCGGCCGAGCAGTACTTC. This codes for CASSPGTAAEQYF.

This clone was detected only a few times. The rearrangement joins TRBV28 to TRBJ1-1, with TRBD1 matching 9 bases. The CDR3 extends over 14 amino acids. V was pared by 5 bases and J by 5 bases, with 6 bases of the junction left unmatched. CDR1 and CDR2 (germline): MDHEN, SYDVKM. CDR3 DNA sequence: TGTGCCAGCAGTACAGGGGGCAAGGCAACTGAAGCTTTCTTT. Translation gives CASSTGGKATEAFF.

This clone was seen a handful of times. The rearrangement joins TRBV5-1 to TRBJ1-5; D might be TRBD1 (5 bases). The germline CDR1 and CDR2 sequences are SGHRS and YFSETQ. This CDR3 region has 15 residues. V shed 4 bases and J shed 2 bases, with 13 bases lying between them. The CDR3 loop reads CASSPGRGGNQPQHF. In DNA, the CDR3 is TGCGCCAGCAGCCCGGGGCGGGGGGGCAATCAGCCCCAGCATTTT. The whole variable domain, filled in from reference TRBV5-1 and TRBJ1-5, reads KAGVTQTPRYLIKTRGQQVTLSCSPISGHRSVSWYQQTPGQGLQFLFEYFSETQRNKGNFPGRFSGRQFSNSRSEMNVSTLELGDSALYLCASSPGRGGNQPQHFGDGTRLSIL.

The chain recombines TRBV6-1 with TRBJ1-1, with 9 bases identical to TRBD1. The CDR3 is made up of 15 amino acids. CDR1 MNHNS and CDR2 SASEGT come from the germline V gene. The ends lost 6 bases at V and 4 bases at J; junction bases unmatched: 9. The CDR3 spells CASRPTGQGGTEAFF. CDR3 coding DNA: TGTGCCAGCAGGCCGACGGGACAGGGAGGCACTGAAGCTTTCTTT.

The chain couples TRBV6-5 to TRBJ1-2, with 11 bases lining up with TRBD1. J was trimmed by 4 bases and V by 2 bases; bases with no gene match: 3. Germline assignment: CDR1 MNHEY and CDR2 SVGAGI. The CDR3 totals 15 residues. The CDR3 bases are TGTGCCAGCAGTTACGGGACAGGGGGGGTCTATGGCTACACCTTC. Translating it yields CASSYGTGGVYGYTF.

This chain links TRBV2 with TRBJ1-2, with no clear D. Trimming left V 6 bases short and J 3 bases short, with 20 bases between. The CDR3 is made up of 16 amino acids. CDR1 is SNHLY and CDR2 is FYNNEI in the germline V gene. The CDR3 region has the DNA TGTGCCAGCAGACGGTGGACTCGTGTCAACGACTATGGCTACACCTTC. Amino acids: CASRRWTRVNDYGYTF.

The chain carries TRBV27 and TRBJ1-2; D is uncertain. V shed 5 bases and J shed 7 bases, with 11 bases lying between them. The CDR3 has 12 amino acids. Germline V gene data show CDR1 as MNHEY and CDR2 as SMNVEV (reference sequence). This CDR3 is CASSPNRGGYTF. The CDR3 DNA follows: TGTGCCAGCAGTCCCAACCGAGGTGGCTACACCTTC.

This clone has more than one count but fewer than ten. V usage is TRBV7-9 and J usage is TRBJ1-1; 7 bases agree with TRBD1. The germline CDR1 and CDR2 sequences are SEHNR and FQNEAQ (reference sequence). The CDR3 length is 15 residues. J gave up 0 bases and V 6 bases, and 7 bases lay outside the gene matches. The CDR3 nucleotides read TGTGCCAGCAGTACACAAGGGGGCATGAACACTGAAGCTTTCTTT. Translating gives CASSTQGGMNTEAFF.

The chain combines TRBV2 with TRBJ1-6, with D possibly matching TRBD1 (5 bases). Trimming shortened V by 3 bases and J by 15 bases, and 21 bases separated the two germline ends. CDR1 SNHLY and CDR2 FYNNEI come from the germline V gene. The CDR3 is 15 amino acids. CDR3 bases: TGTGCCAGCAGTGAGTTGGACCCAAAAATTCAGGGCCTCCACTTT. Protein: CASSELDPKIQGLHF.

The chain couples TRBV6-1 to TRBJ2-7; 8 bases are shared with TRBD2. Looked up from germline, CDR1 is MNHNS and CDR2 is SASEGT. This CDR3 has 13 amino acids. V shed 4 bases and J 6 bases; nucleotides not matched to a gene: 5. The CDR3 region has the DNA TGTGCCAGCAGTGTCGGACTAGCTTCCGAGCAGTACTTC. This translates into CASSVGLASEQYF.

With regard to this clone: Other nucleotide sequences from this sample produce the same CDR3. This sequence joins TRBV29-1 and TRBJ1-1; 7 bases line up with TRBD1. CDR1 and CDR2 (germline): SQVTM, ANQGSEA. The V segment lost 4 bases and the J segment 1 base; nucleotides outside the gene matches: 9. The CDR3 covers 15 residues. The CDR3 DNA sequence: TGCAGCGTTGGGCAGAGGGGGCCGGGGAACACTGAAGCTTTCTTT. Translated, it gives CSVGQRGPGNTEAFF.

The rearrangement joins TRBV2 to TRBJ2-1, with TRBD1 matching over 9 bases. J gave up 7 bases and V 5 bases, and 9 bases lay outside the gene matches. The CDR3 has 15 amino acids. CDR1 is SNHLY and CDR2 is FYNNEI in the germline V gene. The CDR3 region is CASSPPGTGMNEQFF. The CDR3, as DNA: TGTGCCAGCAGTCCCCCGGGGACAGGGATGAATGAGCAGTTCTTC.

The chain carries TRBV30 and TRBJ2-5, with TRBD1 matching over 9 bases. V shed 3 bases, J shed 2 bases, and the junction held 19 bases outside the gene matches. The CDR3 totals 19 residues. The germline V gene encodes CDR1 GTSNPN and CDR2 SVGIG (reference sequence). This CDR3 is CAWRGLGTGKLVLQETQYF. The CDR3 DNA sequence: TGTGCCTGGAGGGGTCTTGGGACAGGGAAGCTTGTCCTACAAGAGACCCAGTACTTC.

This clone was recorded once. The V and J genes are TRBV4-1 and TRBJ2-7; no firm D call. Trimming cost V 2 bases and J 0 bases, with 11 bases left between them. CDR1 is MGHRA and CDR2 is YSYEKL in the germline V gene. CDR3 length: 15 amino acids. For the CDR3, the DNA is TGCGCCAGCAGCCAACTAAGAGCCACCTCCTACGAGCAGTACTTC. Translating gives CASSQLRATSYEQYF.

The table lists this clone with a few counts. This rearrangement joins TRBV7-6 to TRBJ2-1, with TRBD2 matching over 9 bases. This CDR3 spans 17 amino acids. With V trimmed by 2 bases and J by 9 bases, 14 bases remained unmatched. Germline lookup yields CDR1 SGHVS and CDR2 FNYEAQ. CDR3 protein: CASSLSFGLARSGEQFF. The CDR3 nucleotides read TGTGCCAGCAGCTTATCCTTCGGACTAGCGCGGTCGGGTGAGCAGTTCTTC.

The rearrangement links TRBV6-5 to TRBJ1-1, with 7 bases that match TRBD1. Germline assignment: CDR1 MNHEY and CDR2 SVGAGI. CDR3 length equals 14 residues. J was trimmed by 1 base and V by 6 bases; bases with no gene match: 5. The CDR3 nucleotides are TGTGCCAGCAGCAACCGGGACAGGAACACTGAAGCTTTCTTT. It specifies CASSNRDRNTEAFF.

The chain has TRBV7-2 and TRBJ2-5; 10 bases are shared with TRBD2. The CDR3 covers 16 residues. Trimming cost V 4 bases and J 4 bases; bases outside gene matches: 9. The germline CDR1 and CDR2 sequences are SGHTA and FQGNSA. For the CDR3, the DNA is TGTGCCAGCAGCTACCGAGCGGGGGGGAAAGGAGAGACCCAGTACTTC. It specifies CASSYRAGGKGETQYF.

The rearrangement uses TRBV7-6 and TRBJ2-1; weak D call: TRBD2 (6 bases). The CDR3 length is 15 residues. Looked up from germline, CDR1 is SGHVS and CDR2 is FNYEAQ. Deletions cut 1 base from V and 7 bases from J, with 14 bases between. CDR3 loop: CASSLVSASANEQFF. As DNA, the CDR3 is TGTGCCAGCAGCTTAGTTTCGGCTAGCGCAAATGAGCAGTTCTTC. Complete variable domain (other parts from reference TRBV7-6 and TRBJ2-1): GAGVSQSPRYKVTKRGQDVALRCDPISGHVSLYWYRQALGQGPEFLTYFNYEAQQDKSGLPNDRFSAERPEGSISTLTIQRTEQRDSAMYRCASSLVSASANEQFFGPGTRLTVL.

The rearrangement links TRBV9 to TRBJ2-5, with 7 bases aligning to TRBD1. After removal of 2 bases from V and 5 bases from J, the junction contained 6 bases not matched to a gene. The germline V gene encodes CDR1 SGDLS and CDR2 YYNGEE. The CDR3 totals 14 residues. For the CDR3, the DNA is TGTGCCAGCAGCGTGGTAGCGACAGGGGAGACCCAGTACTTC. Amino acids: CASSVVATGETQYF.

This clone appeared a few times. This chain joins TRBV7-3 and TRBJ1-1, with D uncertain. V was pared by 5 bases and J by 3 bases, with 13 bases between. Germline CDR1 SGHTA, CDR2 FQGTGA. The CDR3 contains 14 residues. This CDR3 is CASSPGGKHTEAFF. The DNA for the CDR3 is TGTGCCAGCAGCCCCGGCGGGAAGCACACTGAAGCTTTCTTT.

This sequence joins TRBV9 and TRBJ1-4, with 7 bases aligning to TRBD1. The CDR3 is 15 amino acids. Looked up from germline, CDR1 is SGDLS and CDR2 is YYNGEE. J was trimmed by 7 bases and V by 4 bases; bases with no gene match: 10. The CDR3 nucleotides read TGTGCCAGCAGCCTAACACAGGGGTTTGGTGAAAAACTGTTTTTT. Encoded protein: CASSLTQGFGEKLFF.

The J gene is TRBJ2-1, the V gene TRBV25-1, with 8 positions matching TRBD2. The junction had 7 bases not matched to a gene; V was cut back by 3 bases and J by 6 bases. The CDR3 is 15 amino acids. Germline V gives CDR1 MGHDK, CDR2 SYGVNS. The CDR3 DNA reads TGTGCCAGCAGTGAGGGACTAGTTGGTCCCAATGAGCAGTTCTTC. It encodes CASSEGLVGPNEQFF.

The V gene is TRBV11-2, the J gene TRBJ2-1; no clear D gene. This CDR3 is built from 12 residues. Trimming removed 5 bases at V and 6 bases at J, with 8 bases between. CDR1 and CDR2 from the germline V gene are SGHAT and FQNNGV. This CDR3 reads CASSPNGNEQFF. The DNA for the CDR3 is TGTGCCAGCAGCCCAAACGGCAATGAGCAGTTCTTC.

V usage is TRBV14 and J usage is TRBJ2-7, with 7 bases aligning to TRBD1. V lost 4 bases and J lost 2; bases outside the gene matches: 8. Per germline, CDR1 SGHDN and CDR2 FVKESK. The length of the CDR3 is 15 residues. The CDR3: CASSPIQGWAYEQYF. The CDR3 nucleotides are TGTGCCAGCAGCCCCATACAGGGGTGGGCCTACGAGCAGTACTTC.

The chain joins TRBV6-5 to TRBJ2-5; D is possibly TRBD1 (6 bases). This CDR3 comprises 16 residues. CDR1 and CDR2 from the germline V gene are MNHEY and SVGAGI. Trimming left V 0 bases short and J 5 bases short, with 16 bases between. CDR3 region: CASSYSMGTGQETQYF. CDR3 DNA sequence: TGTGCCAGCAGTTACTCGATGGGAACAGGGCAGGAGACCCAGTACTTC.